These T cell receptor beta chains were read from a single sample in a study of T-cell memory formation after mild COVID-19. TCRdb redid the calling of the 5' RACE reads with MiXCR, one entry per CDR3 protein. The sample carries about 340,000 distinct CDR3 sequences, around 21% recorded once. Material for sequencing was PBMCs or a T cell subset sorted from them (not recorded which). The receptor source for this set is an adult woman who had mild COVID-19 (a few samples of this study predate the infection). Cell type and time point are not known. Both conserved end residues are part of each CDR3. A D gene is named only where the DNA matches it firmly. Where a row states a size, it is once, few, many or the class of an expanded clone; other rows omit it.

clone size,V gene,D gene,J gene,CDR3 DNA,CDR3 protein
NA,TRBV29-1,NA,TRBJ2-1,TGCAGCGTTGGACAGCCGCCCTACAATGAGCAGTTCTTC,CSVGQPPYNEQFF
many,TRBV20-1,NA,TRBJ1-2,TGCAGTGCTAGAGAGGGGAGCGGAGGAGGCGGCTACACCTTC,CSAREGSGGGGYTF
many,TRBV7-9,TRBD1,TRBJ2-7,TGCGCCAGCAGCTTGGGAACAGGGGTCTACGAGCAGTACTTC,CASSLGTGVYEQYF
NA,TRBV27,TRBD1,TRBJ1-6,TGTGCCAGCAGTTTCATAGGGGGCACGAATTCACCCCTCCACTTT,CASSFIGGTNSPLHF
few,TRBV12-3/TRBV12-4,NA,TRBJ2-3,TGTGCCAGCAGGCGATCGGGCACAGATACGCAGTATTTT,CASRRSGTDTQYF
NA,TRBV3-1,TRBD2,TRBJ2-1,TGTGCCAGCAGCCAAGACCCTTTAGTAGCGGGAGTGGGATACAATGAGCAGTTCTTC,CASSQDPLVAGVGYNEQFF
few,TRBV19,NA,TRBJ1-5,TGTGCCAGTAGTATCAATGGGGGGCGACGAAATCAGCCCCAGCATTTT,CASSINGGRRNQPQHF
NA,TRBV25-1,NA,TRBJ1-6,TGTGCCAGCAGTGAATACCGGGCGGGAGGACCCCTCCACTTT,CASSEYRAGGPLHF
few,TRBV29-1,NA,TRBJ2-7,TGCAGCGTTCGGGTCTTGGGCAACGAGCAGTACTTC,CSVRVLGNEQYF
few,TRBV20-1,NA,TRBJ1-2,TGCAGTGCTTTCAGGGTGCCTTATGGCTACACCTTC,CSAFRVPYGYTF
NA,TRBV4-2,NA,TRBJ2-7,TGTGCCAGCAGCCATCTCACAGGAGGTCGCGACGAGCAGTACTTC,CASSHLTGGRDEQYF
NA,TRBV9,NA,TRBJ2-1,TGTGCCAGCAGCGTAGGTAGCAGCAATGAGCAGTTCTTC,CASSVGSSNEQFF
few,TRBV11-2,NA,TRBJ1-2,TGTGCCAGCAGCTTAGCGGCGAGGGGCGATGGCTACACCTTC,CASSLAARGDGYTF
NA,TRBV7-9,NA,TRBJ1-5,TGTGCCAGCAGCTTAGGGGTTTCGGGCAATCAGCCCCAGCATTTT,CASSLGVSGNQPQHF
NA,TRBV5-1,NA,TRBJ2-7,TGCGCCAGCAGGTTCGGGCCGGCTACCTCCTACGAGCAGTACTTC,CASRFGPATSYEQYF
NA,TRBV6-5,NA,TRBJ1-2,TGTGCCAGCAGTTACTCGTACGAGGGACTCCGGGTTTACACCTTC,CASSYSYEGLRVYTF
few,TRBV11-3,NA,TRBJ2-1,TGTGCCAGCAGCCCGGGGGTTGGCGGGCCCATAAGCTCCTACAATGAGCAGTTCTTC,CASSPGVGGPISSYNEQFF
NA,TRBV20-1,NA,TRBJ2-2,TGCAGTGCTAGAGATGACCCCTTCGGGGGGGAGCTGTTTTTT,CSARDDPFGGELFF
NA,TRBV4-3,TRBD1,TRBJ1-1,TGCGCCAGCAAGCTGACAGGGGATAGTAATACTGAAGCTTTCTTT,CASKLTGDSNTEAFF